The present TCR beta chain was sequenced within a study of T cells in tuberculosis (dated by TCRdb to about 2018). With respect to the entire study: The study combined CD1B tetramers and high-throughput TCR immunosequencing to characterize T cells specific for the mycobacterial lipid antigen glucose monomycolate (GMM). PBMC from patients with active tuberculosis were archived either before the start of standard anti-tuberculosis treatment or within 7 days of starting that treatment. With ten or so people per group, a South African clinical cohort compared IGRA-negative adolescents, IGRA-positive adolescents with latent tuberculosis, and adults with active tuberculosis. Summary of the overall study and its limitations: Shorter CDR3-alpha lengths in active tuberculosis patients partly drove the smaller NN-distances, and the TCR-beta difference was not statistically significant. Clinical samples were selected based on which cryopreserved specimens were available, and the active tuberculosis cases were adults whereas the controls were adolescents. Compared with IGRA-negative controls, TCR-alpha repertoires from active tuberculosis had smaller mean NN-distances to GMM-specific TCRs, which suggests clonal expansion of these TCRs. With the diverse GMM-specific repertoire as input, a classifier achieved approximately 90% accuracy (AUROC roughly 0.88), whereas GEM motif frequencies as input gave under 75% accuracy.

What the time point label conveys for this sample: new active TB diagnosis, blood taken before or within 7 days of starting treatment. Active tuberculosis patients were HIV-seronegative South African adults aged 18 years or older with a new diagnosis. Confirmation of active tuberculosis came from positive sputum smear microscopy and/or a positive M. tuberculosis culture. Unsorted cryopreserved PBMC were immunosequenced, covering on average approximately 100,000 T cells per clinical donor. V trim: 1 base; J trim: 0 bases; unmatched bases: 8. The germline V gene gives CDR1 as SGHRS and CDR2 as YFSETQ. The CDR3 measures 18 amino acids from cysteine to phenylalanine. CDR3 DNA only is kept here, 54 bases in frame from base 1. As regards this clone: It has no known antigen specificity. No base quality values were provided; no much bigger clone lies one nucleotide off.

TCR libraries were generated with the immunoSEQ multiplex PCR assay, using TCR-beta and/or TCR-alpha/delta assays for each sample. The Illumina high-throughput platform was used to sequence the amplified TCR libraries. The paper's data handling went like this. Clustering and dimensionality reduction were performed using pairwise TCRdist distances among GMM-specific receptors from ex vivo sorted or in vitro expanded T cells. Each clinical repertoire was assigned a mean NN-distance score, defined as the average TCRdist to the nearest 10% of tetramer-positive reference sequences. GEM TCR motif frequency was calculated as the fraction of unique TCRs that matched known GEM sequences by V/J usage and CDR3 length. Active tuberculosis was classified by linear discriminant analysis with leave-one-out cross-validation, implemented in scikit-learn. TCRdb re-hosts the immuneACCESS table, in-frame sequences only. Its copies lack some clones; in the studies checked, an unresolved V gene accounts for under half of them, and the cause for the rest is not known. V and J calls and clone size are those listed in that table; D and trimming were worked out from the DNA. Here the sample has about 38,000 clones; 94% occur a single time. 4% to 5.5% of the sample is held by the ten biggest clonotypes.

The sequence was collected from an adult with tuberculosis. This specimen consisted of PBMCs, obtained at tuberculosis diagnosis. The rearranged chain carries TRBV5-1 and TRBJ2-3, with TRBD2 identical over 10 junction bases. The CDR3 in this case is CASSLKPSGGLSTDTQYF. The bases are TGCGCCAGCAGCTTGAAGCCTAGCGGGGGCCTGAGCACAGATACGCAGTATTTT.